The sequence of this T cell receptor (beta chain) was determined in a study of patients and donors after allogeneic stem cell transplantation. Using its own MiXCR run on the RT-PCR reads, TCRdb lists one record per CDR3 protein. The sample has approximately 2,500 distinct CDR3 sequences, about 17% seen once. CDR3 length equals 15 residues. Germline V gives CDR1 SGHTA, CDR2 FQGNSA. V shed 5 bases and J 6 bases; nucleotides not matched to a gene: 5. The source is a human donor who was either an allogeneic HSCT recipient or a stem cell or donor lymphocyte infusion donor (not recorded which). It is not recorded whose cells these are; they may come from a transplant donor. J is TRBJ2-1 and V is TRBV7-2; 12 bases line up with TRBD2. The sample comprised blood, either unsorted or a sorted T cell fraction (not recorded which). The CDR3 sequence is CASSLTSGRLNEQFF. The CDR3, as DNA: TGTGCCAGCAGCCTGACTAGCGGGAGACTCAATGAGCAGTTCTTC.